This note documents a single T cell receptor beta chain sequence. Antigen: not known. This sample was included in a study of blood T cells in healthy people across ages. Findings and caveats of the study: Since the PBMCs were unsorted, naive and antigen-experienced cells could not be conclusively compared. In older individuals, TCR beta diversity per million T cells was lower, falling roughly linearly with age.

A sample-barcoded 5' primer and a J-beta primer mix were used in a second PCR of roughly 7 to 11 cycles. From the 5' RACE reads, TCRdb called clonotypes with MiXCR, one entry per CDR3 protein. The profile shows over 1,500,000 distinct CDR3 sequences, around half of them singletons. Material: blood. The receptor comes from a woman aged 40 to 49 in good health.

In DNA, the CDR3 is TGTGCCAGCAGCTTCCTGACAAATGAGCAGTACTTC. The encoded protein is CASSFLTNEQYF. The chain employs TRBV11-2 and TRBJ2-5, with unresolved D. Germline V CDR1 and CDR2: SGHAT, FQNNGV. The CDR3 length is 12 residues. Trimming took 3 bases from V and 11 from J, leaving 13 bases between them.